This T cell receptor (beta chain) appears in the sequencing data of a study of cytomegalovirus exposure and HLA in healthy donors. As for the study in general: A previous analysis identified 95 million to 140 million unique TCR beta sequences derived from about 180 million T cells. Study-level findings and limits: Previously analyzed data showed that most TCR beta V segments were productive at a frequency of about 87% or about 30%.

This clone was found once. Its target is unknown. One end of the junction varies from germline; a read error may be responsible. The CDR3 has 16 amino acids. Germline CDR1 LGHNA, CDR2 YNFKEQ. PCR employed 60 Vbeta and 13 Jbeta primers. Sequencing was performed with immunoSEQ multiplex PCR; in TCRdb, only in-frame clones are kept and a portion is missing. The sample holds some 130,000 clones; 65% to 75% are singletons and the top ten take around 5.5%. The sequence was collected from a woman in her 50s in good health and CMV-seropositive. The material sequenced was PBMCs. The chain couples TRBV4-2 to TRBJ2-1; 8 bases are shared with TRBD2. The CDR3 is CARSPIQRGKGNEQFF. The CDR3 DNA reads as TGTGCCCGCAGCCCGATACAGCGGGGGAAAGGCAATGAGCAGTTCTTC.